Each of the 7 T cell receptor beta chains below was sequenced from the same sample in a study of cytomegalovirus exposure and HLA in healthy donors. A multiplex PCR was run with 60 Vbeta primers and 13 Jbeta primers. Clones were sequenced by immunoSEQ multiplex PCR, and TCRdb holds only the in-frame ones, with some missing. Of some 130,000 clones in the sample, approximately 80% were seen once. Sample: PBMCs. These receptors were collected from a male donor in good health and CMV-seronegative.

The chain carries TRBV6-5 and TRBJ1-6; 8 positions agree with TRBD1. The CDR3 spans 14 residues. Germline V gives CDR1 MNHEY, CDR2 SVGAGI. Germline trimming cut 8 bases from V and 9 bases from J; bases unmatched to any gene: 9. The CDR3 is CASRSDRVVSPLHF. The CDR3 bases are TGTGCCAGCCGGTCGGACAGGGTAGTTTCACCCCTCCACTTT.

Only a few counts were recorded for this clone. V gene TRBV18 combines with J gene TRBJ2-7, with TRBD2 as a possible D gene (5 bases). The CDR3 loop spans 15 amino acids. Germline CDR1 reads KGHSH; CDR2 reads LQKENI. V shed 6 bases and J shed 5 bases, with 20 bases lying between them. The CDR3 region is CASSQAETRTHEQYF. DNA for the CDR3: TGTGCCAGCTCCCAAGCGGAGACACGAACCCACGAGCAGTACTTC.

The CDR3 region has the DNA TGTGCCAGCAGCTTAGGATCCCCGCAGACAGATACGCAGTATTTT. Protein: CASSLGSPQTDTQYF. This rearrangement joins TRBV7-9 to TRBJ2-3; the D is unclear. The CDR3 contains 15 residues. Germline lookup yields CDR1 SEHNR and CDR2 FQNEAQ (reference sequence). Trimming left V 1 base short and J 3 bases short, with 11 bases between.

The rearrangement joins TRBV6-6 to TRBJ1-6; TRBD1 agrees at 10 bases. Germline assignment: CDR1 MNHNY and CDR2 SVGAGI (reference sequence). CDR3 length: 15 amino acids. Trimming at V came to 2 bases and at J to 8 bases, leaving 3 bases not matched to a gene. The CDR3 nucleotides read TGTGCCAGCAGTTACGTAGGGACAGGGGATTCACCCCTCCACTTT. This translates into CASSYVGTGDSPLHF.

The CDR3 DNA is TGTGCCAGTAGGATGACAGGGGGAAACTACGAGCAGTACTTC. It specifies CASRMTGGNYEQYF. The chain uses TRBV28 and TRBJ2-7, with TRBD1 matching over 9 bases. The trim removed 9 bases at V and 3 bases at J, leaving 9 bases unmatched. CDR1 MDHEN and CDR2 SYDVKM come from the germline V gene. The CDR3 covers 14 residues. Full variable domain (missing parts from reference TRBV28 and TRBJ2-7): DVKVTQSSRYLVKRTGEKVFLECVQDMDHENMFWYRQDPGLGLRLIYFSYDVKMKEKGDIPEGYSVSREKKERFSLILESASTNQTSMYLCASRMTGGNYEQYFGPGTRLTVT.

The J gene is TRBJ1-1, the V gene TRBV5-1; D is perhaps TRBD1 (6 bases). The CDR3 extends over 13 amino acids. Trimming took off 5 bases at V and 5 bases at J, with 13 bases between the two ends. Germline CDR1 reads SGHRS; CDR2 reads YFSETQ. The CDR3 loop reads CASRSQGGTEAFF. The CDR3 DNA reads TGCGCCAGCAGATCACAGGGAGGGACTGAAGCTTTCTTT.

This clone showed up just a few times. The rearrangement joins TRBV30 to TRBJ1-6; D might be TRBD1 (5 bases). The V end was cut by 0 bases, the J end by 10 bases, with 13 bases between. This CDR3 is built from 14 residues. Germline CDR1 is GTSNPN and CDR2 is SVGIG (reference sequence). The CDR3 DNA reads as TGTGCCTGGAGTGTACAACGGGGGGAATCACCCCTCCACTTT. Its translation: CAWSVQRGESPLHF.